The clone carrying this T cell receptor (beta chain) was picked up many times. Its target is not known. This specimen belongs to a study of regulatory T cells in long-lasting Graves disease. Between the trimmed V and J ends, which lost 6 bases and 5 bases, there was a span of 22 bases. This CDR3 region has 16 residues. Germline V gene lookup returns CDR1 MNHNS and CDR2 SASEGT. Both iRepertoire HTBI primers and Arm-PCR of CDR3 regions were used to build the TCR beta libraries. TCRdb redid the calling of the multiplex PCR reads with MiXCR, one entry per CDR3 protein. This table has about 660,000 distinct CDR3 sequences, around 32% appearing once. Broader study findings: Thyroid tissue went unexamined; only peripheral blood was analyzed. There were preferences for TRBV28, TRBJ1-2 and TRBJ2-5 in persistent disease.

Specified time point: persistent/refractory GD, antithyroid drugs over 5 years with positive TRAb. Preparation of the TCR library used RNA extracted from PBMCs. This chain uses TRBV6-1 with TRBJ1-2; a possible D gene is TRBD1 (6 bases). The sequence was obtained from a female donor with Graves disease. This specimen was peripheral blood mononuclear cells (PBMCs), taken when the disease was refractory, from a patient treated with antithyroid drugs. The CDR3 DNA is TGTGCCAGCAGCGTCGGGGGGGGGCGCGAGGTTTATGGCTACACCTTC. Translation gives CASSVGGGREVYGYTF.